Below, 17 T cell receptor beta chains from the same sample are listed, as sequenced in a study of blood T cell repertoires in COVID-19. Assay used: immunoSEQ multiplex PCR; TCRdb lists only in-frame clones, some missing. There are a few hundred thousand clones in the sample; 70% to 90% occur only once, and roughly 2.2% lies in the top ten. What was sequenced was PBMCs or T cells enriched from blood (not recorded which). These receptors were obtained from a man under 40 who had recovered from COVID-19.

The chain carries TRBV6-5 and TRBJ2-2; a weak D match, TRBD2 (6 bases). The CDR3 spans 14 residues. Trimming removed 6 bases from V and 1 base from J, with 9 bases in between. Germline loops: CDR1 MNHEY, CDR2 SVGAGI. The CDR3 sequence is CASSLGGNTGELFF. DNA for the CDR3: TGTGCCAGCAGCCTGGGGGGGAACACCGGGGAGCTGTTTTTT.

The chain links TRBV9 to TRBJ2-1; TRBD2 is a possible D gene (5 bases). CDR3 length equals 13 residues. Between the trimmed V and J ends, which lost 3 bases and 6 bases, there was a span of 10 bases. The germline CDR1 and CDR2 sequences are SGDLS and YYNGEE. For the CDR3, the DNA is TGTGCCAGCAGCGCGTCGGGGTCCAATGAGCAGTTCTTC. This translates into CASSASGSNEQFF.

This clone was seen only once. The chain employs TRBV5-1 and TRBJ2-1; 8 nucleotides agree with TRBD1. V trimming: 1 base; J trimming: 7 bases; junction bases outside the gene matches: 4. CDR3 length: 14 residues. Germline CDR1 reads SGHRS; CDR2 reads YFSETQ. The DNA for the CDR3 is TGCGCCAGCAGCTTGTCCCAGGGGGCGAATGAGCAGTTCTTC. This sequence encodes CASSLSQGANEQFF.

This sequence joins TRBV14 and TRBJ2-2, with D perhaps matching TRBD2 (6 bases). The germline V gene encodes CDR1 SGHDN and CDR2 FVKESK. V was pared by 7 bases and J by 0 bases, with 9 bases between. CDR3 length: 14 amino acids. As DNA, the CDR3 is TGTGCCAGCAACTCGGGGGCGAACACCGGGGAGCTGTTTTTT. Translated, it gives CASNSGANTGELFF.

This chain uses TRBV27 with TRBJ2-7, with TRBD1 matching 12 bases. Germline CDR1 MNHEY, CDR2 SMNVEV (reference sequence). This CDR3 has 15 amino acids. J was trimmed by 7 bases and V by 0 bases; bases with no gene match: 4. The CDR3 is CASSLSGTGGGEQYF. The CDR3 DNA follows: TGTGCCAGCAGTTTATCCGGGACAGGGGGCGGAGAGCAGTACTTC.

The genes are TRBV27 and TRBJ1-2; the D gene is possibly TRBD1 (5 bases). Germline-derived CDR1 and CDR2 are MNHEY and SMNVEV (reference sequence). The V end was cut by 2 bases, the J end by 3 bases, with 16 bases between. The length of the CDR3 is 16 residues. CDR3 loop: CASSLTSGTRDYGYTF. CDR3 sequence (DNA): TGTGCCAGCAGTTTAACGTCCGGGACTAGGGACTATGGCTACACCTTC.

This chain uses TRBV6-5 with TRBJ1-1, with D perhaps matching TRBD1 (6 bases). The germline CDR1 and CDR2 sequences are MNHEY and SVGAGI. The CDR3 spans 14 residues. V was shortened by 4 bases and J by 4 bases, with 13 bases between the two germline ends. The CDR3 loop is CASSSPTGGTEAFF. The DNA for the CDR3 is TGTGCCAGCAGTTCCCCGACAGGCGGCACTGAAGCTTTCTTT.

This chain connects TRBV12-3 or TRBV12-4 to TRBJ1-5; D gene ambiguous. Trimming removed 2 bases at V and 7 bases at J, with 6 bases between. The CDR3 has 12 residues. The CDR3 loop is CASSLLSQPQHF. The CDR3 nucleotides are TGTGCCAGCAGTTTACTTAGCCAGCCCCAGCATTTT.

The rearrangement links TRBV10-3 to TRBJ2-7; D not resolved. The CDR3 is 11 residues long. Germline V CDR1 and CDR2: ENHRY, SYGVKD. Trimming pared 4 bases from V and 7 bases from J, leaving 8 bases between. The CDR3 loop is CAISAYREQYF. For the CDR3, the DNA is TGTGCCATCAGTGCCTACAGAGAGCAGTACTTC.

The chain has TRBV5-1 and TRBJ2-3; 9 positions match TRBD2. V shed 0 bases, J shed 2 bases, and the junction held 4 bases outside the gene matches. The CDR3 contains 16 residues. CDR1 is SGHRS, CDR2 YFSETQ, per germline. CDR3 coding DNA: TGCGCCAGCAGCTTGGTCTCTAGCGGGGTCACAGATACGCAGTATTTT. It codes for CASSLVSSGVTDTQYF. Complete variable domain (other parts from reference TRBV5-1 and TRBJ2-3): KAGVTQTPRYLIKTRGQQVTLSCSPISGHRSVSWYQQTPGQGLQFLFEYFSETQRNKGNFPGRFSGRQFSNSRSEMNVSTLELGDSALYLCASSLVSSGVTDTQYFGPGTRLTVL.

At least ten counts were recorded for this clone. The chain joins TRBV10-1 to TRBJ1-1, with 7 nucleotides matching TRBD1. The CDR3 is 13 amino acids. CDR1 and CDR2 (germline): WNHNN, SYGVQD (reference sequence). With V trimmed by 6 bases and J by 6 bases, 7 bases remained unmatched. The CDR3: CASSDDGTAEAFF. CDR3 nucleotides: TGCGCCAGCAGCGATGATGGGACAGCTGAAGCTTTCTTT.

The V gene is TRBV9, the J gene TRBJ1-2; 7 bases are shared with TRBD1. Germline CDR1 SGDLS, CDR2 YYNGEE. Losses at the gene ends were 4 bases for V and 5 bases for J; bases not matched to a gene: 5. The length of the CDR3 is 13 residues. CDR3 protein: CASSQTGTYGYTF. The CDR3 region has the DNA TGTGCCAGCAGCCAGACAGGGACTTATGGCTACACCTTC.

The chain uses TRBV7-9 and TRBJ2-5; 7 nucleotides match TRBD1. Per germline, CDR1 SEHNR and CDR2 FQNEAQ (reference sequence). The CDR3 contains 16 residues. With V trimmed by 4 bases and J by 0 bases, 8 bases remained unmatched. The DNA for the CDR3 is TGTGCCAGCAGCTCCTGGGACAGCTCGTACCAAGAGACCCAGTACTTC. Protein sequence: CASSSWDSSYQETQYF.

The rearrangement uses TRBV7-9 and TRBJ2-1, with a weak D call TRBD1 (6 bases). Per the germline V gene, CDR1 is SEHNR and CDR2 is FQNEAQ (reference sequence). This CDR3 spans 14 amino acids. V gave up 5 bases and J gave up 8 bases, with 16 bases separating them. The CDR3 protein is CASSDGTRRHEQFF. In nucleotides, the CDR3 is TGTGCCAGCAGCGACGGGACACGCCGCCATGAGCAGTTCTTC.

The rearrangement joins TRBV3-1 (or the pseudogene TRBV3-2) to TRBJ1-2; TRBD1 is a possible D gene (5 bases). This CDR3 contains 17 residues. Germline V gene sequence: CDR1 LGHDT, CDR2 YNNKEL (reference sequence). V was trimmed by 0 bases and J by 3 bases, leaving 17 bases between them. The CDR3 region is CASSQDPWAGGDYGYTF. CDR3 sequence (DNA): TGTGCCAGCAGCCAAGATCCTTGGGCCGGGGGGGACTATGGCTACACCTTC.

V gene TRBV2 combines with J gene TRBJ2-1, with 13 bases aligning to TRBD2. Germline CDR1 and CDR2: SNHLY and FYNNEI. The CDR3 runs 15 residues. V dropped 5 bases and J dropped 4; count of bases not matched to a gene: 2. The CDR3 nucleotides read TGTGCCAGCAGTAAACTAGCGGGGGGGTACAATGAGCAGTTCTTC. Encoded protein: CASSKLAGGYNEQFF.

This chain connects TRBV9 to TRBJ2-1; TRBD2 might be the D (6 bases). This CDR3 region has 13 residues. CDR1 SGDLS and CDR2 YYNGEE come from the germline V gene. Trimming cost V 3 bases and J 3 bases, with 7 bases left between them. CDR3 nucleotides: TGTGCCAGCAGCGCCGGGAGCTACAATGAGCAGTTCTTC. The encoded protein is CASSAGSYNEQFF.